This paragraph reports one T cell receptor (beta chain). Its antigen specificity is not known. At one end, the junction sequence differs from germline, possibly due to a read error. Receptors were amplified or captured by PCR. Sequenced using an Illumina HiSeq 2500. Molecular barcoding was employed in the preparation of TCR libraries, with unique molecular identifiers being used to normalize TCRbeta repertoire quantification. In-frame beta chains were kept once TCRdb had trimmed the public reads at Q25 with fastp and called clones with MiXCR. Rows matching on CDR3 protein sequence are summarized as one entry with the most common DNA and genes. The sample table shows approximately 520,000 distinct CDR3 sequences, and over 9.5% are seen once. The ten most abundant clones make up about 14% of the sample. The CDR3 sequence holds 16 residues, the cysteine and phenylalanine included. The sequence is cut down to CDR3 DNA, 48 bases in frame from base 1. Based on the germline V gene (reference sequence), the CDR1 and CDR2 sequences are DFQATT and SNEGSKA.

In the paper's terms, the treatment or condition label means: allogeneic hematopoietic cell transplantation with graft depleted of TCRalphabeta T cells and CD19 B cells. TCRalphabeta/CD19-depleted allogeneic hematopoietic cell grafts were given to the transplant recipients, all of whom were children. This sample is part of a study of T-cell reconstitution after alpha-beta-depleted transplantation in children (dated by TCRdb to the mid-2010s). With regard to the full study: The study quantitatively tracked T-cell immune reconstitution after TCRalphabeta/CD19-depleted allogeneic hematopoietic cell transplantation in children using TCR repertoire profiling. Study-wide conclusions, independent of this receptor: About two months after transplant, the apparently early recovery of alphabetaT-cell counts reportedly depended on just several hundred clones that had expanded rapidly and came from non-depleted graft cells. In some patients, high TCRbeta diversity at day 60 was attributed to recipient T cells and intrathymic progenitors that had survived conditioning. Over subsequent months, a decline in hyperexpanded clone frequencies was noted, and after one year, T-cell counts and TCRbeta diversity were mostly ascribed to newly produced T cells.

The origin of this receptor is a female patient between 2 and 10 years old who had a stem cell transplant for aplastic anemia, so the T cells may come from the graft donor. The receptor chain draws on TRBV20-1 and TRBJ2-2; 12 bases in the middle match TRBD2. The material was PBMCs, mostly from graft donor cells, obtained 180 days after TCRalphabeta/CD19-depleted stem cell transplant. DNA sequence: TGCTGTGCTAGGAGGACTAGCGGGGCTCCTACCGGGGAGCTGTTTTTT. Its amino acids are CCARRTSGAPTGELFF.